This T cell receptor beta chain was sequenced for a study of T cells in Graves' hyperthyroidism and ophthalmopathy. Study-level results: Ophthalmopathy cases were set apart from stable hyperthyroidism by a 13 V-J model. Appearing also in blood were most of the thyroid clonotypes expanded above 0.001.

Researchers amplified the TCR beta CDR3 regions from RNA transcripts. The TCR CDR3 first-round RT-PCR relied on the HTBI primer set. MiXCR was run by TCRdb on the multiplex PCR reads, yielding one entry per CDR3 protein. The sample holds under 300,000 distinct CDR3 sequences, roughly an eighth seen once. CDR3 length: 15 amino acids. Germline V gene lookup returns CDR1 SEHNR and CDR2 FQNEAQ (reference sequence). V lost 1 base, J lost 5 bases, and 7 bases stayed unmatched. With regard to this clonotype: Its antigen is as yet unknown.

Calling Graves' hyperthyroidism stable meant ophthalmopathy did not progress within 18 months. The source of the PBMCs was approximately 10 ml of fresh peripheral blood. This sequence originates from a woman in her thirties or forties with Graves' hyperthyroidism. The gene calls are TRBV7-9 and TRBJ2-7; 8 nucleotides match TRBD2. Sample: blood. CDR3 protein: CASSLGPSGFHEQYF. The CDR3 region has the DNA TGTGCCAGCAGCTTAGGTCCTAGCGGGTTCCACGAGCAGTACTTC.